This is a list of T cell receptor beta chains from one sample in a study of cytomegalovirus exposure and HLA in healthy donors. Profiled with immunoSEQ multiplex PCR; TCRdb holds only in-frame clones, not every one. In the table there are about 150,000 clones, approximately 80% of which are singletons. Sequencing input: PBMCs. These receptors were taken from a man aged 25 to 45 in good health and CMV-seronegative. Both conserved end residues are part of each CDR3. The D gene is left open where the match is weak. Size is stated for part of the rows, as once, few or many counts, or as a class when the clone is expanded.

d_call j_call v_call cdr3_length clone_size cdr3_nt cdr3_aa
TRBD2 TRBJ2-5 TRBV30 16 - TGTGCCTGGTCAGATTTTAGCGGGAGGGCCCAAGAGACCCAGTACTTC CAWSDFSGRAQETQYF
- TRBJ2-3 TRBV10-3 15 - TGTGCCATCAGTGTGGCCCACCAAAGCACAGATACGCAGTATTTT CAISVAHQSTDTQYF
- TRBJ2-7 TRBV28 11 - TGTGCCAGCAGTTTCGCGGTCGAGCAGTACTTC CASSFAVEQYF
TRBD1 TRBJ2-7 TRBV9 14 - TGTGCCAGCAGCGTTATGGGACAGGACTACGAGCAGTACTTC CASSVMGQDYEQYF
TRBD1 TRBJ2-5 TRBV28 15 - TGTGCCAGCAGTTTCAGGACAGGGGGCCAAGAGACCCAGTACTTC CASSFRTGGQETQYF
TRBD1 TRBJ2-2 TRBV12-5 17 - TGTGCTAGTTCTCCCCCGGGGCAGGGGGCGAACACCGGGGAGCTGTTTTTT CASSPPGQGANTGELFF
- TRBJ1-4 TRBV9 14 - TGTGCCAGCAGCGTAGGGCCGTATAATGAAAAACTGTTTTTT CASSVGPYNEKLFF
- TRBJ1-1 TRBV7-2 15 - TGTGCCAGCAGCTCCGGGCCAGGGTTGAACACTGAAGCTTTCTTT CASSSGPGLNTEAFF
- TRBJ2-7 TRBV2 13 - TGTGCCAGCAGTGTTACGCAGGGCTGGGAGCAGTACTTC CASSVTQGWEQYF
- TRBJ2-1 TRBV28 16 - TGTGCCAGCACCCGCCAAGAGAGACAGGGGAGGGGGGAGCAGTTCTTC CASTRQERQGRGEQFF
TRBD2 TRBJ2-2 TRBV10-3 18 - TGTGCCATCAGGACGGGACTAGCGGGAGGGCCGGTCACCGGGGAGCTGTTTTTT CAIRTGLAGGPVTGELFF
TRBD1 TRBJ1-2 TRBV5-1 14 - TGCGCCAGCAGACCAACCGGGACAGATGATGGCTACACCTTC CASRPTGTDDGYTF
TRBD2 TRBJ2-5 TRBV14 15 - TGTGCCAGCAGCTTTAGCGGGAGTGTATGGGAGACCCAGTACTTC CASSFSGSVWETQYF
TRBD1 TRBJ1-2 TRBV6-5 15 few TGTGCCAGCAGTCCCCTGGGACAGGGGGGATATGGCTACACCTTC CASSPLGQGGYGYTF
- TRBJ2-3 TRBV7-8 15 once TGTGCCAGCACCTCCCCGGCGACGCCCGGGGATACGCAGTATTTT CASTSPATPGDTQYF
TRBD2 TRBJ2-5 TRBV5-1 14 - TGCGCCAGCAGCTTGGGCGGGGGGCAAGAGACCCAGTACTTC CASSLGGGQETQYF
TRBD2 TRBJ2-1 TRBV15 16 once TGTGCCACCAGGGATTCGACTAGCGGGGACATGAGGGAGCAGTTCTTC CATRDSTSGDMREQFF
TRBD1 TRBJ1-2 TRBV9 16 - TGTGCCAGCAGCGGGACAGGGGACACCCTTAACTATGGCTACACCTTC CASSGTGDTLNYGYTF
TRBD2 TRBJ2-7 TRBV10-3 16 - TGTGCCATCAGCGGCGGGACTAGCGGGAGGGTCCACGAGCAGTACTTC CAISGGTSGRVHEQYF
- TRBJ2-2 TRBV5-1 15 - TGCGCCAGCAGCTTGGGAGGACAGTACACCGGGGAGCTGTTTTTT CASSLGGQYTGELFF
- TRBJ2-2 TRBV10-2 14 - TGCGCCAGCAGTGGAGGCAGGGAGGCCGGGGAGCTGTTTTTT CASSGGREAGELFF
TRBD2 TRBJ2-2 TRBV4-2 15 few TGTGCCAGCAGCCCACTAGCGGCAAACACCGGGGAGCTGTTTTTT CASSPLAANTGELFF
- TRBJ2-7 TRBV9 12 - TGTGCCAGCAGCGGCGACAGTGCACGGCAGTACTTC CASSGDSARQYF
- TRBJ2-7 TRBV7-8 15 - TGTGCCAGCAGCTTAAGGACAGCAGGGGACTACGAGCAGTACTTC CASSLRTAGDYEQYF
- TRBJ2-2 TRBV7-3 14 - TGTGCCAGCAGCTCCGACAGCCCCACCGGGGAGCTGTTTTTT CASSSDSPTGELFF
TRBD1 TRBJ2-2 TRBV19 18 - TGTGCCAGTAGTCTGTCTTTCGGGACAGGGCTCACCACCGGGGAGCTGTTTTTT CASSLSFGTGLTTGELFF
- TRBJ2-7 TRBV5-5 13 - TGTGCCAGCAGCTCGTCGACAGACTACGAGCAGTACTTC CASSSSTDYEQYF
TRBD1 TRBJ2-2 TRBV5-1 16 - TGCGCCAGCAGCAAATCCGGGACAGAGAACACCGGGGAGCTGTTTTTT CASSKSGTENTGELFF
TRBD1 TRBJ2-7 TRBV9 14 once TGTGCCAGCAGCAAGGGACAGGGTGGTTACGAGCAGTACTTC CASSKGQGGYEQYF
TRBD2 TRBJ2-7 TRBV28 17 few TGTGCCAGCAGTTTATCCCTCCGAACTAGCGGGGCCTACGAGCAGTACTTC CASSLSLRTSGAYEQYF
TRBD1 TRBJ2-3 TRBV5-1 15 - TGCGCCACCCGAACTCAGACAGGGGTACCAGATACGCAGTATTTT CATRTQTGVPDTQYF
- TRBJ1-1 TRBV4-1 14 - TGCGCCAGCAGCACGGACATTAAACCCTATGAAGCTTTCTTT CASSTDIKPYEAFF
TRBD2 TRBJ2-3 TRBV27 14 - TGTGCCAGCAGTTTATTCGGGAGGGGAGATACGCAGTATTTT CASSLFGRGDTQYF
- TRBJ2-7 TRBV21-1 15 - TGTGCCAGCAGCTACCGGACTAGCGGGAACTACGAGCAGTACTTC CASSYRTSGNYEQYF
- TRBJ2-3 TRBV7-8 13 - TGTGCCAGCAGCTTACCCCTCACAGATACGCAGTATTTT CASSLPLTDTQYF
- TRBJ1-5 TRBV2 13 - TGTGCCAGCAGTGACCAGGGTGTGCAGCCCCAGCATTTT CASSDQGVQPQHF
TRBD1 TRBJ1-5 TRBV5-1 14 - TGCGCCAGCAGCTGGACAGGGGGCAATCAGCCCCAGCATTTT CASSWTGGNQPQHF
TRBD1 TRBJ2-3 TRBV7-3 19 - TGTGCCAGCAGCTCTCATGGGACAGGGGGCTCATTCGGGACAGATACGCAGTATTTT CASSSHGTGGSFGTDTQYF
- TRBJ2-4 TRBV30 14 - TGTGCCTGGAGGCAGACTTTAGCCAAAAACATTCAGTACTTC CAWRQTLAKNIQYF